One sample yielded the 27 T cell receptor beta chains listed below, sequenced in a study of T cells in Graves' hyperthyroidism and ophthalmopathy. Researchers took RNA transcripts and amplified the TCR beta CDR3 regions from them. Using the HTBI primer set, a first-round RT-PCR was run on the TCR CDR3. TCRdb re-called the multiplex PCR reads through MiXCR, storing one row per CDR3 protein. The table has around 300,000 distinct CDR3 sequences, about 25% seen once. The sequencing sample was made of blood. The receptors here all came from a man between 35 and 55 years old with Graves' hyperthyroidism that later progressed to Graves' ophthalmopathy.

This clonotype was seen at least ten times. CDR3 sequence (DNA): TGTGCCAGTAGTATATTTTACAGGGACGCCGGGGAGCTGTTTTTT. Translated: CASSIFYRDAGELFF. V is TRBV19 and J is TRBJ2-2; the D gene is possibly TRBD1 (6 bases). CDR1 is LNHDA and CDR2 is SQIVND in the germline V gene (reference sequence). The CDR3 is 15 amino acids. Deletions cut 2 bases from V and 6 bases from J, with 13 bases between.

This clonotype was detected many times. The chain uses TRBV20-1 and TRBJ1-1; no firm D call. Trimming shortened V by 6 bases and J by 11 bases, and 13 bases separated the two germline ends. CDR3 length equals 10 residues. Germline V gene data show CDR1 as DFQATT and CDR2 as SNEGSKA (reference sequence). CDR3 nucleotide sequence: TGCAGTGCAGCCGGGTATTGGGCTTTCTTT. Its translation is CSAAGYWAFF.

This clonotype was seen at least ten times. The chain joins TRBV5-1 to TRBJ2-5; possible D gene TRBD1, 5 bases. The germline V gene encodes CDR1 SGHRS and CDR2 YFSETQ. V was trimmed by 4 bases and J by 5 bases, leaving 12 bases between them. The CDR3 loop spans 13 amino acids. The CDR3 nucleotides are TGCGCCAGCAGCACTCAGGGTGGCGAGACCCAGTACTTC. As protein: CASSTQGGETQYF.

This clonotype was detected ten times or more. CDR3 loop: CSAGRLAGANIQYF. DNA for the CDR3: TGCAGTGCTGGCAGACTAGCGGGAGCCAACATTCAGTACTTC. V gene TRBV20-1 combines with J gene TRBJ2-4, with 12 bases lining up with TRBD2. Per the germline V gene, CDR1 is DFQATT and CDR2 is SNEGSKA (reference sequence). This CDR3 comprises 14 residues. V was clipped by 5 bases and J by 7 bases; unmatched bases: 6.

In DNA, the CDR3 is TGTGCCAGCAGTTACTCGGTTGGACAAGAGACCCAGTACTTC. Its translation is CASSYSVGQETQYF. The chain is built from TRBV6-5 and TRBJ2-5; D is undetermined. The germline gives CDR1 MNHEY, CDR2 SVGAGI. There are 14 residues in the CDR3. The ends were cut back, 0 bases at V and 2 bases at J, with 7 bases in the middle.

The rearrangement uses TRBV27 and TRBJ2-7; D is perhaps TRBD2 (7 bases). This CDR3 spans 14 amino acids. With 5 bases removed from V and 2 bases from J, the gap between germline ends came to 13 bases. Germline V gives CDR1 MNHEY, CDR2 SMNVEV (reference sequence). The CDR3 DNA follows: TGTGCCAGCAGTACAGGGAGGGGGACCTACGAGCAGTACTTC. Its protein product is CASSTGRGTYEQYF.

This clonotype was seen at least ten times. This chain joins TRBV20-1 and TRBJ2-4; TRBD2 aligns across 12 bases. The V segment lost 4 bases and the J segment 3 bases; nucleotides outside the gene matches: 4. Germline lookup yields CDR1 DFQATT and CDR2 SNEGSKA (reference sequence). This CDR3 region has 15 residues. The CDR3 protein is CSAKLAGGDKNIQYF. The DNA of the CDR3 is TGCAGTGCTAAACTAGCGGGAGGTGACAAAAACATTCAGTACTTC.

This clonotype occurred many times. J is TRBJ2-7 and V is TRBV19, with 9 nucleotides matching TRBD1. The CDR3 sequence is 14 residues long. The V gene end was trimmed by 7 bases and the J gene end by 3 bases; junction bases not matched to a gene: 7. The germline V gene encodes CDR1 LNHDA and CDR2 SQIVND (reference sequence). CDR3 in amino acids: CASTGDRAGYEQYF. CDR3 bases: TGTGCCAGTACCGGGGACAGGGCAGGCTACGAGCAGTACTTC.

The V gene is TRBV30, the J gene TRBJ2-7, with 10 bases lining up with TRBD1. Per the germline V gene, CDR1 is GTSNPN and CDR2 is SVGIG (reference sequence). The V and J ends lost 3 bases and 2 bases, in that order; junction bases with no gene match: 4. The CDR3 sequence is 14 residues long. CDR3 loop: CAWSRQGATYEQYF. The CDR3 DNA reads TGTGCCTGGAGCCGACAGGGGGCTACCTACGAGCAGTACTTC.

This clonotype was seen repeatedly, ten times or more. The chain couples TRBV10-3 to TRBJ2-2; 10 nucleotides agree with TRBD1. The CDR3 consists of 17 residues. The V gene's germline CDR1 is ENHRY and CDR2 SYGVKD. V lost 4 bases to trimming and J lost 7 bases; unmatched junction nucleotides: 12. CDR3 region: CAISASPGQGRIGELFF. DNA for the CDR3: TGTGCCATCAGTGCCTCCCCGGGACAGGGGAGAATCGGGGAGCTGTTTTTT.

This clonotype was found many times. The chain links TRBV2 to TRBJ2-2; the match to TRBD1 covers 9 bases. The germline V gene encodes CDR1 SNHLY and CDR2 FYNNEI. Losses at the gene ends were 8 bases for V and 6 bases for J; bases not matched to a gene: 10. CDR3 size: 15 residues. CDR3 in amino acids: CASDRDRVSPGELFF. In DNA, the CDR3 is TGTGCCAGCGACCGGGACAGGGTATCCCCCGGGGAGCTGTTTTTT.

CDR3 DNA: TGTGCCTGGAGCGCAACAGGGGCCGCACCGGACGAGCAGTACTTC. This gives the protein CAWSATGAAPDEQYF. The chain is built from TRBV30 and TRBJ2-7, with 7 bases matching TRBD1. V dropped 3 bases and J dropped 5; count of bases not matched to a gene: 13. Germline V lookup: CDR1 GTSNPN, CDR2 SVGIG (reference sequence). The CDR3 is made up of 15 amino acids.

This clonotype has ten or more counts. This rearrangement joins TRBV4-1 to TRBJ1-1; D is unclear. The V end was cut by 1 base, the J end by 5 bases, with 8 bases between. CDR1 MGHRA and CDR2 YSYEKL come from the germline V gene. CDR3 size: 13 residues. The CDR3 protein is CASSQGMGTEAFF. Written as DNA, the CDR3 is TGCGCCAGCAGCCAAGGGATGGGTACTGAAGCTTTCTTT.

The chain has TRBV29-1 and TRBJ2-7; 8 bases are a match to TRBD2. The germline CDR1 and CDR2 sequences are SQVTM and ANQGSEA. J gave up 4 bases and V 2 bases, and 4 bases lay outside the gene matches. The CDR3 runs to 13 residues. CDR3 sequence reads: CSVELAGRYEQYF. In DNA form, the CDR3 reads TGCAGCGTTGAATTAGCGGGAAGGTACGAGCAGTACTTC.

In this sample, this clonotype turned up many times. The V and J genes are TRBV2 and TRBJ2-7, with 7 bases lining up with TRBD1. The CDR3 has 15 amino acids. The germline V gene encodes CDR1 SNHLY and CDR2 FYNNEI. The V segment lost 0 bases and the J segment 1 base; nucleotides outside the gene matches: 3. The chain's CDR3 is CASSEAGRGSYEQYF. The CDR3, as DNA: TGTGCCAGCAGTGAAGCAGGCAGGGGGTCCTACGAGCAGTACTTC.

This clonotype was recorded many times. V gene TRBV11-2 combines with J gene TRBJ1-6, with unresolved D. CDR3 size: 12 residues. V lost 1 base to trimming and J lost 8 bases, with 3 bases between them. Germline V lookup: CDR1 SGHAT, CDR2 FQNNGV. In DNA, the CDR3 is TGTGCCAGCAGCTTAGCGGATTCACCCCTCCACTTT. Translating gives CASSLADSPLHF.

This clonotype was counted ten times or more. V and J are TRBV11-2 and TRBJ2-2; D gene ambiguous. CDR1 is SGHAT, CDR2 FQNNGV, per germline. With 0 bases removed from V and 5 bases from J, the gap between germline ends came to 4 bases. The CDR3 runs to 13 residues. In DNA, the CDR3 is TGTGCCAGCAGCTTAGATCGGACCGGGGAGCTGTTTTTT. It yields the protein CASSLDRTGELFF.

This clonotype was found many times. The rearrangement uses TRBV6-2 or TRBV6-3 and TRBJ2-7; a possible D gene is TRBD2 (7 bases). Germline CDR1 MNHEY, CDR2 SVGEGT. The CDR3 loop spans 19 amino acids. V was trimmed by 6 bases and J by 0 bases, leaving 27 bases between them. The CDR3, as DNA: TGTGCCAGCAGCCCCGTCTTCGCCAGCGGGACAAAGAGCTCCTACGAGCAGTACTTC. Encoded protein: CASSPVFASGTKSSYEQYF.

This clonotype appeared many times. The chain uses TRBV5-1 and TRBJ2-7, with D possibly TRBD2 on 6 matching bases. Per the germline V gene, CDR1 is SGHRS and CDR2 is YFSETQ. The CDR3 runs to 15 residues. V was shortened by 4 bases and J by 5 bases, with 19 bases between the two germline ends. The CDR3 sequence is CASSQGRGSLDEQYF. The CDR3 bases are TGCGCCAGCAGCCAGGGTCGGGGGAGTCTCGACGAGCAGTACTTC.

This chain connects TRBV7-9 to TRBJ1-1, with no clear D. V was cut by 5 bases and J by 6 bases, with 13 bases left in between. Germline assignment: CDR1 SEHNR and CDR2 FQNEAQ (reference sequence). The CDR3 spans 13 residues. The CDR3 bases are TGTGCCAGCAGCCCACTAGCGGGTGCTGAAGCTTTCTTT. This gives the protein CASSPLAGAEAFF.

The chain recombines TRBV7-8 with TRBJ1-1, with D possibly being TRBD1 (6 bases). With 6 bases removed from V and 5 bases from J, the gap between germline ends came to 16 bases. From germline, CDR1 is SGHVS and CDR2 FQNEAQ. The CDR3 covers 14 residues. CDR3 sequence (DNA): TGTGCCAGCAGGGGTAGGGAGGGGGGGACTGAAGCTTTCTTT. It codes for CASRGREGGTEAFF.

This clonotype came up many times. The chain joins TRBV28 to TRBJ2-2; 9 nucleotides align to TRBD1. There are 15 residues in the CDR3. CDR1 and CDR2 from the germline V gene are MDHEN and SYDVKM. V lost 7 bases and J lost 4; bases outside the gene matches: 7. The CDR3 DNA reads as TGTGCCAGCATACGGGACAGGGTAGGCACCGGGGAGCTGTTTTTT. This codes for CASIRDRVGTGELFF.

This clonotype was seen ten or more times. This chain's CDR3 is CASSLGGQPNYGYTF. CDR3 nucleotide sequence: TGCGCCAGCAGCTTGGGTGGCCAGCCTAACTATGGCTACACCTTC. The V gene is TRBV5-1, the J gene TRBJ1-2, with D uncertain. Trimming took off 0 bases at V and 0 bases at J, with 9 bases between the two ends. Germline CDR1 reads SGHRS; CDR2 reads YFSETQ. The CDR3 has 15 amino acids.

This clonotype was observed at least ten times. This chain joins TRBV11-1 and TRBJ2-7; D might be TRBD1 or TRBD2, each matching 6 bases. Germline values: CDR1 SGHAT, CDR2 FQDESV (reference sequence). This CDR3 is built from 16 residues. V was cut by 2 bases and J by 4 bases, with 18 bases left in between. CDR3 coding DNA: TGTGCCAGCAGCTTATTCCCTAACAGGGCGGGGTACGAGCAGTACTTC. Protein sequence: CASSLFPNRAGYEQYF.

The chain has TRBV27 and TRBJ2-7; 8 positions match TRBD1. The trim removed 3 bases at V and 2 bases at J, leaving 6 bases unmatched. Germline CDR1 reads MNHEY; CDR2 reads SMNVEV (reference sequence). The CDR3 loop spans 15 amino acids. The CDR3, as DNA: TGTGCCAGCAGTTTCTTCCCGACAGGGGCCTACGAGCAGTACTTC. Protein: CASSFFPTGAYEQYF.

The chain recombines TRBV12-3 or TRBV12-4 with TRBJ2-2; TRBD2 matches 12 bases. V gave up 6 bases and J gave up 7 bases; unmatched junction bases: 9. The CDR3 runs 16 residues. CDR3 in amino acids: CASSLAGGTKSGELFF. Written as DNA, the CDR3 is TGTGCCAGCAGCCTAGCGGGAGGGACAAAAAGCGGGGAGCTGTTTTTT.

This clonotype came up once. The CDR3 is CASSFSVWENYEQYF. Written as DNA, the CDR3 is TGTGCCAGCAGCTTCAGCGTTTGGGAGAACTACGAGCAGTACTTC. The chain recombines TRBV7-8 with TRBJ2-7; D is possibly TRBD2 (5 bases). Per the germline V gene, CDR1 is SGHVS and CDR2 is FQNEAQ. The CDR3 covers 15 residues. With 3 bases removed from V and 3 bases from J, the gap between germline ends came to 15 bases. Variable domain in full (rest from reference TRBV7-8 and TRBJ2-7): GAGVSQSPRYKVAKRGQDVALRCDPISGHVSLFWYQQALGQGPEFLTYFQNEAQLDKSGLPSDRFFAERPEGSVSTLKIQRTQQEDSAVYLCASSFSVWENYEQYFGPGTRLTVT.